This T cell receptor beta chain comes out of a study of identical twins. One entry per CDR3 protein results from TCRdb running MiXCR on the 5' RACE reads. The sample has 1.5 million to 2 million distinct CDR3 sequences; roughly 35% are singletons. This CDR3 spans 18 amino acids. The germline V and J ends were trimmed by 0 bases and 5 bases, with 21 bases remaining between them. Looked up from germline, CDR1 is SGDLS and CDR2 is YYNGEE. The rearrangement joins TRBV9 to TRBJ2-1; D perhaps matches TRBD1 (6 bases). The material sequenced was cord blood. The TCR comes from a newborn girl in good health. The CDR3 here is CASSVGLGQPIPHNEQFF. CDR3 sequence (DNA): TGTGCCAGCAGCGTAGGCCTAGGACAGCCAATACCTCACAATGAGCAGTTCTTC.